The clone carrying this T cell receptor (beta chain) was seen more than once but under ten times. Its antigen remains unidentified. The data are from a study of shared clonotypes between healthy human individuals. Overall study results and limits: The rarefaction results pointed to incomplete sorted-subset sequencing despite large depth.

This CDR3 has 13 amino acids. V was trimmed by 5 bases and J by 5 bases, leaving 10 bases between them. CDR1 and CDR2 (germline): SGHNT, YENEEA. The data were produced by immunoSEQ multiplex PCR, yet TCRdb's version contains in-frame clones alone and is incomplete. There are 730,000 or so clones in the sample; around 72% occur only once, and less than 2% lies in the top ten. The V gene is TRBV11-3, the J gene TRBJ2-1; weak D call: TRBD2 (5 bases). The sequenced sample was memory CD4+ T cells sorted from blood. The subset is: CD45RA-negative fraction. This TCR came from a woman in her twenties or thirties in good health. CDR3 region: CASSRGLNNEQFF. The CDR3 coding sequence is TGTGCCAGCAGCCGAGGGTTGAACAATGAGCAGTTCTTC.